This T cell receptor beta chain was sequenced for a study of OX40 agonist ivuxolimab in advanced cancers. On the study more broadly: Dose-escalation patients had hepatocellular carcinoma, melanoma, renal cell or head and neck cancer.

After removal of 5 bases from V and 10 bases from J, the junction contained 9 bases not matched to a gene. CDR1 SGHTS and CDR2 YDEGEE come from the germline V gene. This CDR3 is built from 14 residues. Here immunoSEQ multiplex PCR was the method, and the copy in TCRdb shows in-frame clones only, minus some. Of some 60,000 clones listed, 87% are singletons. The source material was CD4+ or CD8+ T cells sorted from blood, sampled in a trial of the OX40 agonist ivuxolimab. The V call is TRBV5-8, the J call TRBJ1-4; TRBD1 agrees at 9 bases. The receptor was isolated from an adult with an advanced solid tumor such as melanoma, head and neck, liver or kidney cancer. The CDR3 DNA follows: TGTGCCAGCAGTACTACAGGGGGCTTCGGAAAACTGTTTTTT. Residues: CASSTTGGFGKLFF.